The clone carrying this T cell receptor beta chain was counted only a few times. The sample originates from a study of blood T cell repertoires in COVID-19. Across the whole study: Sites across the United States, Italy and Spain contributed samples from acute and convalescent COVID-19.

The table came from immunoSEQ multiplex PCR; TCRdb's copy has only in-frame clones and leaves some out. In the table there are about 370,000 clones, about 90% of which are singletons. This CDR3 has 12 amino acids. V was shortened by 4 bases and J by 8 bases, with 11 bases between the two germline ends. Germline loops: CDR1 LGHNA, CDR2 YNFKEQ. The TCR was taken from a woman aged 30 to 39 with COVID-19, enrolled during active disease. The rearrangement uses TRBV4-2 and TRBJ1-2, with D possibly TRBD1 on 6 matching bases. The specimen was peripheral blood. CDR3 sequence (DNA): TGTGCCAGCAGCCTAGAACAGGGAGGCTACACCTTC. Translated: CASSLEQGGYTF.